Below, one T cell receptor (beta chain) is given with its context. Antigen specificity is unknown. Additional DNA sequences in this sample encode the identical CDR3. Expressed TCRB transcripts got sequenced, as all isolated RNA was reverse transcribed. TCRdb keeps only in-frame clones here, not all; method: immunoSEQ multiplex PCR. The sample consists of 140,000 to 150,000 clones, about 12% of them appearing once. This entry belongs to a study of beta chain features in type 1 diabetes. The CDR3 runs 15 residues. CDR1 SGHTA and CDR2 FQGNSA come from the germline V gene. The trim removed 1 base at V and 4 bases at J, leaving 3 bases unmatched. The study, taken as a whole, reports: Significant though moderate, a shortening of TCRB CDR3s appeared in all four CD4+ subsets of Type 1 diabetes patients.

The sample consisted of central memory CD4+ T cells from blood. The sequence was obtained from a man aged 18 to 35 with type 1 diabetes. The chain links TRBV7-2 to TRBJ2-1, with 8 bases lining up with TRBD1. The CDR3 nucleotides read TGTGCCAGCAGCTTAGACAGGGGGGTTTACAATGAGCAGTTCTTC. Amino acids: CASSLDRGVYNEQFF.